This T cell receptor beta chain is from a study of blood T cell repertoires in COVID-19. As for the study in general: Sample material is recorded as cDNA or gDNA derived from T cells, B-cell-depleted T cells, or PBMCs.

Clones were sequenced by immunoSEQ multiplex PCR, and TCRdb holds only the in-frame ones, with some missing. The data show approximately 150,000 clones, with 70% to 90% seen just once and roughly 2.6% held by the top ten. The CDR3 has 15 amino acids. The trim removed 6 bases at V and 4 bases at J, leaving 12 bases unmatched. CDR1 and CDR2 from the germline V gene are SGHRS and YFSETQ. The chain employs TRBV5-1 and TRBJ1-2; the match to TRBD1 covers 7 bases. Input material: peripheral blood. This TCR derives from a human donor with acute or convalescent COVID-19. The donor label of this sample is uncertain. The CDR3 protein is CASTPFDGTVYGYTF. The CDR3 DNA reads TGCGCCAGCACCCCCTTCGACGGGACAGTCTATGGCTACACCTTC.